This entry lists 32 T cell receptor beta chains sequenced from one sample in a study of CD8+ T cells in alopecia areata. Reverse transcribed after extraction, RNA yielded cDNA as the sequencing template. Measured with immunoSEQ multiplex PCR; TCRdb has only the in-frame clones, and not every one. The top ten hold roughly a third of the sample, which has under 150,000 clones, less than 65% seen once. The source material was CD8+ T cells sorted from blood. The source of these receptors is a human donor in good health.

CDR3 sequence reads: CASTSRVLATDGYTF. The CDR3 bases are TGTGCCAGCACTAGCCGGGTCCTGGCTACCGATGGCTACACCTTC. The chain is built from TRBV27 and TRBJ1-2; no definite D call. CDR1 and CDR2 (germline): MNHEY, SMNVEV (reference sequence). The CDR3 has 15 amino acids. V was trimmed by 7 bases and J by 6 bases, leaving 21 bases between them.

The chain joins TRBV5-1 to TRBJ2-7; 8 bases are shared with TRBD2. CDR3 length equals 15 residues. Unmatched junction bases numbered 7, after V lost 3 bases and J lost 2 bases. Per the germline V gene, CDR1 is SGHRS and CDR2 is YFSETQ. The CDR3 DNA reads TGCGCCAGCAGCTCCAAACCGGGACTAGCCTACGAGCAGTACTTC. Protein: CASSSKPGLAYEQYF.

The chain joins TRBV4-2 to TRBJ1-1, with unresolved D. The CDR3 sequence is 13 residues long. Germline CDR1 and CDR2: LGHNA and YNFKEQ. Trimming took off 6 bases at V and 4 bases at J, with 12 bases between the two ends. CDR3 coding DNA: TGTGCCAGCAGGTTAGGCGGAAGCACTGAAGCTTTCTTT. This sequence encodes CASRLGGSTEAFF.

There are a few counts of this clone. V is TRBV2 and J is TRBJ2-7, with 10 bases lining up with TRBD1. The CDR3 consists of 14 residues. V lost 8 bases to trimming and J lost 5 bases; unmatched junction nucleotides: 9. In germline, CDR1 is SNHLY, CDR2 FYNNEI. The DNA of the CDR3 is TGTGCCAGCTGGGGAGGGACAGGGGACCACGAGCAGTACTTC. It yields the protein CASWGGTGDHEQYF. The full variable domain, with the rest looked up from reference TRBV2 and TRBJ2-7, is EPEVTQTPSHQVTQMGQEVILRCVPISNHLYFYWYRQILGQKVEFLVSFYNNEISEKSEIFDDQFSVERPDGSNFTLKIRSTKLEDSAMYFCASWGGTGDHEQYFGPGTRLTVT.

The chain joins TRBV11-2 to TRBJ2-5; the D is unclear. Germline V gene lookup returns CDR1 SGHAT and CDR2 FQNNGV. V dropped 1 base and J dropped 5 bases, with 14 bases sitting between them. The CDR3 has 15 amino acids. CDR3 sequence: CASSLGSLLRETQYF. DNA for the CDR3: TGTGCCAGCAGCTTAGGGTCCCTACTCCGGGAGACCCAGTACTTC.

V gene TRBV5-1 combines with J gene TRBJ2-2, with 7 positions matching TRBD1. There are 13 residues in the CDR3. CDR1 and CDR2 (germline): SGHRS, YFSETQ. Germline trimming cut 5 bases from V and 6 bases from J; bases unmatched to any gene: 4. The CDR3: CASSLGGSGELFF. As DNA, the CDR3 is TGCGCCAGCAGTCTAGGGGGCTCCGGGGAGCTGTTTTTT.

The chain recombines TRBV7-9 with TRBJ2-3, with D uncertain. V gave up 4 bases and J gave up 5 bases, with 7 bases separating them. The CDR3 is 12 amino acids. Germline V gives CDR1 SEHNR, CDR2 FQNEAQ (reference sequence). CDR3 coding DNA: TGTGCCAGCAGCTCCCGACTAGATACGCAGTATTTT. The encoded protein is CASSSRLDTQYF.

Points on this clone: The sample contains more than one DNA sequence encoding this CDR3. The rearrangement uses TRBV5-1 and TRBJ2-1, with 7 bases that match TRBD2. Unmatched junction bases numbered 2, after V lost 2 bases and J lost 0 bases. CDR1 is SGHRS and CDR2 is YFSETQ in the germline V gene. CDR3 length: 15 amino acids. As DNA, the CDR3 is TGCGCCAGCAGCTTAGGCGGGAGCTCCTACAATGAGCAGTTCTTC. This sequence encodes CASSLGGSSYNEQFF.

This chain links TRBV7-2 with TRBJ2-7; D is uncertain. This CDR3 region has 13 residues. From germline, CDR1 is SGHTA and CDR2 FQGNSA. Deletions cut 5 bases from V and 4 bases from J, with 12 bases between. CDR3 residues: CASSPDGKYEQYF. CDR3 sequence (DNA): TGTGCCAGCAGCCCGGACGGAAAATACGAGCAGTACTTC.

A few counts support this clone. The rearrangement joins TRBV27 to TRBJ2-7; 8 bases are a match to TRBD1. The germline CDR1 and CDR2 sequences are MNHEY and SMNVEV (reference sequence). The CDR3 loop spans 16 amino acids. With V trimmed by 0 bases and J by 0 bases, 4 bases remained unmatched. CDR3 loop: CASSLSIQGGSYEQYF. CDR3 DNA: TGTGCCAGCAGTTTATCGATACAGGGGGGCTCCTACGAGCAGTACTTC.

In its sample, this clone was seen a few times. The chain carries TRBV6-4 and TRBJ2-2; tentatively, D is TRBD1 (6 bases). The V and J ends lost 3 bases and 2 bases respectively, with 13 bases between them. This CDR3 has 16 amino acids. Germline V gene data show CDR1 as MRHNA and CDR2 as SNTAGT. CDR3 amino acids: CASSENQGSNTGELFF. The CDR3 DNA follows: TGTGCCAGCAGTGAAAACCAGGGGAGTAACACCGGGGAGCTGTTTTTT.

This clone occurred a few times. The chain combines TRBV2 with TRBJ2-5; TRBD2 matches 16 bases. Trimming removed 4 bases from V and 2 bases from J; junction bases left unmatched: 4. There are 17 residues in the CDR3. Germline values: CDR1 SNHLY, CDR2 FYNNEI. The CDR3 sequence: CASSAGLAGGPQETQYF. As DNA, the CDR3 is TGTGCCAGCAGTGCGGGACTAGCGGGAGGGCCTCAAGAGACCCAGTACTTC.

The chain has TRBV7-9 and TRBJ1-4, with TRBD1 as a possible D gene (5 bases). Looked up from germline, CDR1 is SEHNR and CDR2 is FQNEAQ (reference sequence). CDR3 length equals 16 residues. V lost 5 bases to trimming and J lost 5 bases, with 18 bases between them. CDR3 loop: CASSPSSAGSNEKLFF. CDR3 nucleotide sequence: TGTGCCAGCAGCCCGTCGAGTGCAGGGTCGAATGAAAAACTGTTTTTT.

This chain's CDR3 is CASSIGTGIQQFF. The CDR3 DNA is TGTGCCAGTAGTATCGGGACAGGGATTCAGCAGTTCTTC. The chain has TRBV19 and TRBJ2-1, with TRBD1 identical over 9 bases. V shed 3 bases and J 11 bases; nucleotides not matched to a gene: 5. The CDR3 length is 13 residues. Germline loops: CDR1 LNHDA, CDR2 SQIVND (reference sequence).

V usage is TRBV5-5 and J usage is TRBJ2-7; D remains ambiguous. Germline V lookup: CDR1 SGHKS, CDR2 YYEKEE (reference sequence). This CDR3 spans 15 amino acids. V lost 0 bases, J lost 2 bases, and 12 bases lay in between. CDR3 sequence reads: CASSLVGSLTYEQYF. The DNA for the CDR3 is TGTGCCAGCAGCTTGGTGGGGTCCCTTACCTACGAGCAGTACTTC.

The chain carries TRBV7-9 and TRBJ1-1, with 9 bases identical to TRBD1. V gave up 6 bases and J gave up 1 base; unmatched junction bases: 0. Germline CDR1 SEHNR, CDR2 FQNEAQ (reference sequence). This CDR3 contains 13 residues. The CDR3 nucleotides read TGTGCCAGCAGGGGACAGGGGAACACTGAAGCTTTCTTT. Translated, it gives CASRGQGNTEAFF.

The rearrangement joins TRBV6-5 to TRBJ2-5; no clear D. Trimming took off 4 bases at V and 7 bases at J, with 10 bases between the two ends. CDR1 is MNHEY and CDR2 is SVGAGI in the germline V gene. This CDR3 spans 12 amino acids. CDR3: CASSLSDGTQYF. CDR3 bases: TGTGCCAGCAGTTTATCGGACGGGACCCAGTACTTC.

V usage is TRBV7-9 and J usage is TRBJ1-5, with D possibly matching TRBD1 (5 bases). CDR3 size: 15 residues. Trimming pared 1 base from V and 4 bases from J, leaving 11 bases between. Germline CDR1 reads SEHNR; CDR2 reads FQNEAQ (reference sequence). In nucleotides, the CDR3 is TGTGCCAGCAGCTTAGATCACCCAGGGAATCAGCCCCAGCATTTT. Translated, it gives CASSLDHPGNQPQHF.

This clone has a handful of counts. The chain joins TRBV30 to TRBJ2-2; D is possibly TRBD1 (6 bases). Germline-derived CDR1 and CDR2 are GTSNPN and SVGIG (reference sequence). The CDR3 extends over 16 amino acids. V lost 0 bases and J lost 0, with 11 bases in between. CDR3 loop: CAWSVPGTTNTGELFF. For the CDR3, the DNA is TGTGCCTGGAGTGTACCCGGGACAACGAACACCGGGGAGCTGTTTTTT.

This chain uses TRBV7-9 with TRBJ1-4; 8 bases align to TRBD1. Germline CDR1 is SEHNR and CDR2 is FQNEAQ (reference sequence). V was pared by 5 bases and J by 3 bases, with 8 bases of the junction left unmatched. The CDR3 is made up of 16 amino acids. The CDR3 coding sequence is TGTGCCAGCAGCCGGACAGGGAGAAGGTCTAATGAAAAACTGTTTTTT. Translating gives CASSRTGRRSNEKLFF.

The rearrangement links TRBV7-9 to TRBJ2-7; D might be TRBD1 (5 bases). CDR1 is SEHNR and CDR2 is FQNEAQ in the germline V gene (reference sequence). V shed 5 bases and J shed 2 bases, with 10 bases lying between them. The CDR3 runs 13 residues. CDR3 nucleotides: TGTGCCAGCAGCGGCACAGGTACCTACGAGCAGTACTTC. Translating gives CASSGTGTYEQYF.

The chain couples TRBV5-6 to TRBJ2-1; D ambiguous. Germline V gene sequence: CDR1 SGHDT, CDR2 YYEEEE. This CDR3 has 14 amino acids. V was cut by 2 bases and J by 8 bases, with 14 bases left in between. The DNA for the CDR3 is TGTGCCAGCAGCTTATATGGGAATTTGGATGAGCAGTTCTTC. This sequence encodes CASSLYGNLDEQFF.

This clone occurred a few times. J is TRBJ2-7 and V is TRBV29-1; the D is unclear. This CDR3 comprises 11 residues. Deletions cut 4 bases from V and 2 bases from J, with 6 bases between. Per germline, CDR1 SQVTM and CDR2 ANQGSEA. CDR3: CSVVQAYEQYF. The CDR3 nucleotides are TGCAGCGTTGTCCAGGCCTACGAGCAGTACTTC.

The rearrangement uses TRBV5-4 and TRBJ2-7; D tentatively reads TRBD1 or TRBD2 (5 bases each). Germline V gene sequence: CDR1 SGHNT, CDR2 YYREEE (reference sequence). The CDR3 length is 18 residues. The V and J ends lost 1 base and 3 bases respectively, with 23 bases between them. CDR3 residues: CASSLRDLTAEINYEQYF. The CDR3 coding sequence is TGTGCCAGCAGCTTGCGGGACCTAACAGCGGAAATAAACTACGAGCAGTACTTC.

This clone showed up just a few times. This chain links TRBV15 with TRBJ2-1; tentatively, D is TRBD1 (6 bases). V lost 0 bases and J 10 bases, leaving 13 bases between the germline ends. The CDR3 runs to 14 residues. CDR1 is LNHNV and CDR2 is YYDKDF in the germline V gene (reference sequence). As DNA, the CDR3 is TGTGCCACCAGCAGAGATCGGGAAACAGGGGAGCAGTTCTTC. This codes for CATSRDRETGEQFF.

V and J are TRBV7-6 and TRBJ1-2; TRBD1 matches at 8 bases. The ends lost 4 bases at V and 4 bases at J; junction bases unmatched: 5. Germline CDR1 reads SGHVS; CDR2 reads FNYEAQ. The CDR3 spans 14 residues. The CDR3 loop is CASSSLTGAYGYTF. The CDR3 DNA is TGTGCCAGCAGCTCCCTGACAGGGGCCTATGGCTACACCTTC.

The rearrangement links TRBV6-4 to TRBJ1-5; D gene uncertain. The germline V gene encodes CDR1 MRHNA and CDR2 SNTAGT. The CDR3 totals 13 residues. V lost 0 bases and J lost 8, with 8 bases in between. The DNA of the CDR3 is TGTGCCAGCAGTGACTCGAACGGGAAGCCCCAGCATTTT. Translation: CASSDSNGKPQHF.

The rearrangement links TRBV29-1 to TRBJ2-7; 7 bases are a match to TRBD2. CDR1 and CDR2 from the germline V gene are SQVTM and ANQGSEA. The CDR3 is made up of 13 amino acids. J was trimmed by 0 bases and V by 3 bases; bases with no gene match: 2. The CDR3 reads CSVERESSYEQYF. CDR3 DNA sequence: TGCAGCGTTGAGCGGGAGAGCTCCTACGAGCAGTACTTC.

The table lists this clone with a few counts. CDR3 sequence (DNA): TGTGCCAGCTTAGACTCTCCTCGCACAGATACGCAGTATTTT. Its protein product is CASLDSPRTDTQYF. The chain is built from TRBV27 and TRBJ2-3; the D is unclear. V was cut by 8 bases and J by 1 base, with 13 bases left in between. Germline V gene sequence: CDR1 MNHEY, CDR2 SMNVEV (reference sequence). This CDR3 has 14 amino acids.

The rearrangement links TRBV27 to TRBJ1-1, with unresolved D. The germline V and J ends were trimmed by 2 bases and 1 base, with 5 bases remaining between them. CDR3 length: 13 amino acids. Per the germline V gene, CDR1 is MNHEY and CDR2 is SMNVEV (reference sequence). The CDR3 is CASSLATNTEAFF. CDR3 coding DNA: TGTGCCAGCAGTTTAGCGACGAACACTGAAGCTTTCTTT.

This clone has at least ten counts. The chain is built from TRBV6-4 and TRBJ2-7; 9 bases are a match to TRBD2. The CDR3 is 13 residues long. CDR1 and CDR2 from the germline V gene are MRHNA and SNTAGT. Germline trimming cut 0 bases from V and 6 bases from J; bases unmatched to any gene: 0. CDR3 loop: CASSDSTSGEQYF. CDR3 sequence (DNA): TGTGCCAGCAGTGACTCGACTAGCGGCGAGCAGTACTTC.

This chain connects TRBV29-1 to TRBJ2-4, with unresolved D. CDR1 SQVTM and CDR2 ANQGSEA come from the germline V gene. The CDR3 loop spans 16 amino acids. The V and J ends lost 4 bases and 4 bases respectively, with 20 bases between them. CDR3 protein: CSVVRPMPLGKNIQYF. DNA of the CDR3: TGCAGCGTTGTAAGGCCCATGCCGCTTGGTAAAAACATTCAGTACTTC.